The 32 T cell receptor beta chains below were found in one sample sequenced in a study of cytomegalovirus exposure and HLA in healthy donors (dated 2017 in TCRdb). The method was the immunoSEQ multiplex PCR assay. What TCRdb holds here is the immuneACCESS table cut down to in-frame rearrangements. Part of the clones is not present; checked against another copy, under half of the missing clones reflect an unresolved V gene, and the others are unexplained. This sample gives roughly 52,000 clones in total; just over 90% of them show up just once. More than 1.5% of the sample is held by the ten biggest clonotypes. The specimen sequenced was PBMCs. The receptors shown here come from a woman between 18 and 30 years old in good health and CMV-seropositive.

J is TRBJ2-3 and V is TRBV10-1, with D perhaps TRBD1 (5 bases). V dropped 6 bases and J dropped 0 bases, with 13 bases sitting between them. The CDR3 contains 15 residues. Germline-derived CDR1 and CDR2 are WNHNN and SYGVQD (reference sequence). CDR3 in amino acids: CASSADISSTDTQYF. As DNA, the CDR3 is TGCGCCAGCAGCGCGGACATTTCTAGCACAGATACGCAGTATTTT.

The chain recombines TRBV5-1 with TRBJ2-3; TRBD1 is a possible D gene (6 bases). This CDR3 region has 13 residues. Trimming left V 0 bases short and J 6 bases short, with 8 bases between. The germline V gene encodes CDR1 SGHRS and CDR2 YFSETQ. As DNA, the CDR3 is TGCGCCAGCAGCTTGGGGGGGCCGGATACGCAGTATTTT. This gives the protein CASSLGGPDTQYF.

V gene TRBV4-3 combines with J gene TRBJ1-1; D is unresolved. The CDR3 is 14 amino acids. Germline loops: CDR1 LGHNA, CDR2 YSLEER. Trimming removed 0 bases from V and 1 base from J, with 6 bases in between. CDR3 sequence: CASSQDFRNTEAFF. The CDR3 DNA follows: TGCGCCAGCAGCCAAGATTTCAGGAACACTGAAGCTTTCTTT.

V usage is TRBV18 and J usage is TRBJ2-5; D remains ambiguous. CDR1 KGHSH and CDR2 LQKENI come from the germline V gene. The CDR3 has 11 residues. V lost 3 bases, J lost 4 bases, and 3 bases lay in between. The CDR3 DNA reads TGTGCCAGCTCACCTATAGAGACCCAGTACTTC. Its translation: CASSPIETQYF.

This clone is a singleton in its sample. This sequence joins TRBV29-1 and TRBJ2-3; D is possibly TRBD1 (5 bases). This CDR3 region has 12 residues. Per the germline V gene, CDR1 is SQVTM and CDR2 is ANQGSEA. In nucleotides, the CDR3 is TGCAGTCACAGGAAACCCACAGATACGCAGTATTTT. Translation gives CSHRKPTDTQYF.

The genes are TRBV7-9 and TRBJ1-1, with D uncertain. Germline loops: CDR1 SEHNR, CDR2 FQNEAQ (reference sequence). V dropped 5 bases and J dropped 1 base, with 11 bases sitting between them. CDR3 length: 14 amino acids. The CDR3: CASSEGSANTEAFF. CDR3 nucleotide sequence: TGTGCCAGCAGCGAGGGATCCGCGAACACTGAAGCTTTCTTT.

The rearrangement joins TRBV13 to TRBJ2-7; 9 bases are shared with TRBD2. V lost 8 bases to trimming and J lost 5 bases; unmatched junction nucleotides: 10. CDR3 length: 14 residues. Germline values: CDR1 PRHDT, CDR2 FYEKMQ (reference sequence). CDR3: CASLKRGEVDEQYF. As DNA, the CDR3 is TGTGCCAGCTTGAAGCGGGGGGAGGTGGACGAGCAGTACTTC. Drawing the rest from reference TRBV13 and TRBJ2-7, the complete variable domain is AAGVIQSPRHLIKEKRETATLKCYPIPRHDTVYWYQQGPGQDPQFLISFYEKMQSDKGSIPDRFSAQQFSDYHSELNMSSLELGDSALYFCASLKRGEVDEQYFGPGTRLTVT.

This chain links TRBV30 with TRBJ1-1; TRBD1 matches at 7 bases. V lost 1 base and J lost 1; bases outside the gene matches: 3. Germline V gene lookup returns CDR1 GTSNPN and CDR2 SVGIG (reference sequence). The length of the CDR3 is 14 residues. The CDR3 DNA reads TGTGCCTGGAGTGGGGACAGAGAGAACACTGAAGCTTTCTTT. Translating it yields CAWSGDRENTEAFF.

The chain has TRBV11-2 and TRBJ2-1; 10 nucleotides match TRBD2. The germline CDR1 and CDR2 sequences are SGHAT and FQNNGV. The CDR3 runs 13 residues. With V trimmed by 5 bases and J by 7 bases, 2 bases remained unmatched. CDR3 nucleotide sequence: TGTGCCAGCAGCCTGGGACTAGCGAATGAGCAGTTCTTC. Residues: CASSLGLANEQFF.

The rearrangement uses TRBV11-2 and TRBJ1-6, with TRBD1 matching 9 bases. The CDR3 has 15 residues. Looked up from germline, CDR1 is SGHAT and CDR2 is FQNNGV. V lost 2 bases, J lost 10 bases, and 6 bases stayed unmatched. CDR3 region: CASSLWDRDASPLHF. The CDR3 bases are TGTGCCAGCAGCTTATGGGACAGGGATGCCTCACCCCTCCACTTT.

The CDR3 bases are TGTGCCAGCAGTCTAGACAGGGATTTAGGTTTCTTT. The encoded protein is CASSLDRDLGFF. J is TRBJ1-1 and V is TRBV6-6; 7 bases map to TRBD1. This CDR3 contains 12 residues. Germline V gene lookup returns CDR1 MNHNY and CDR2 SVGAGI (reference sequence). With V trimmed by 5 bases and J by 13 bases, 10 bases remained unmatched.

The rearrangement joins TRBV5-6 to TRBJ2-2; 11 nucleotides line up with TRBD2. The CDR3 sequence is 17 residues long. Germline V gene sequence: CDR1 SGHDT, CDR2 YYEEEE. J gave up 1 base and V 0 bases, and 2 bases lay outside the gene matches. CDR3: CASSLAGLAVNTGELFF. The CDR3 DNA reads TGTGCCAGCAGCTTGGCGGGACTAGCGGTGAACACCGGGGAGCTGTTTTTT.

The rearrangement links TRBV27 to TRBJ2-7, with D uncertain. CDR3 length: 13 amino acids. Looked up from germline, CDR1 is MNHEY and CDR2 is SMNVEV (reference sequence). Trimming removed 2 bases at V and 1 base at J, with 6 bases between. CDR3 nucleotides: TGTGCCAGCAGTTTAACAGCTTCCTACGAGCAGTACTTC. It specifies CASSLTASYEQYF.

The genes are TRBV2 and TRBJ2-1, with 12 bases that match TRBD2. The germline V gene encodes CDR1 SNHLY and CDR2 FYNNEI. V was pared by 5 bases and J by 5 bases, with 10 bases of the junction left unmatched. The CDR3 extends over 17 amino acids. CDR3 amino acids: CASSKPTTSGGNNEQFF. As DNA, the CDR3 is TGTGCCAGCAGTAAACCAACGACTAGCGGGGGCAACAATGAGCAGTTCTTC.

The chain has TRBV28 and TRBJ2-5; 10 nucleotides align to TRBD1. The J segment lost 6 bases and the V segment lost 6 bases, leaving 13 bases of the junction unmatched. CDR3 length equals 16 residues. The germline V gene encodes CDR1 MDHEN and CDR2 SYDVKM. Here the CDR3 reads CASSLSGQGLSKTQYF. The CDR3 nucleotides read TGTGCCAGCAGCCTATCGGGACAGGGGTTGAGCAAGACCCAGTACTTC.

The chain carries TRBV12-2 and TRBJ1-2; the table calls TRBD1, which could not be checked here. TRBV12-2 is annotated as a pseudogene. This CDR3 has 15 residues. The CDR3 sequence: CASRLALRGGYGYTF. The CDR3 DNA is TGTGCAAGTCGCTTAGCACTCAGAGGGGGCTATGGCTACACCTTC.

V is TRBV4-1 and J is TRBJ1-6; D possibly corresponds to TRBD1 (5 bases). The CDR3 consists of 17 residues. Looked up from germline, CDR1 is MGHRA and CDR2 is YSYEKL. Deletions cut 0 bases from V and 7 bases from J, with 16 bases between. CDR3 in amino acids: CASSQDGAALGNSPLHF. The DNA of the CDR3 is TGCGCCAGCAGCCAAGATGGGGCAGCGCTAGGGAATTCACCCCTCCACTTT.

This chain joins TRBV6-5 and TRBJ2-6, with 8 nucleotides matching TRBD1. The germline V gene has CDR1 MNHEY and CDR2 SVGAGI. Trimming removed 2 bases from V and 2 bases from J; junction bases left unmatched: 2. The CDR3 extends over 16 amino acids. CDR3 sequence: CASSYQDRAGANVLTF. The CDR3 DNA is TGTGCCAGCAGTTACCAGGACAGGGCTGGGGCCAACGTCCTGACTTTC.

CDR3 sequence: CASSRGRDTGELFF. The CDR3 DNA reads as TGTGCCAGCAGCCGAGGGCGCGACACCGGGGAGCTGTTTTTT. The V and J genes are TRBV5-4 and TRBJ2-2; D is possibly TRBD2 (5 bases). The V and J ends lost 4 bases and 3 bases respectively, with 10 bases between them. The CDR3 is 14 residues long. Germline V gene lookup returns CDR1 SGHNT and CDR2 YYREEE (reference sequence).

The rearrangement links TRBV5-5 to TRBJ2-3, with TRBD1 matching over 8 bases. The CDR3 contains 16 residues. Germline-derived CDR1 and CDR2 are SGHKS and YYEKEE (reference sequence). The V segment lost 4 bases and the J segment 4 bases; nucleotides outside the gene matches: 11. The CDR3 is CASSRVVGQGADTQYF. CDR3 DNA sequence: TGTGCCAGCAGCCGTGTTGTAGGACAGGGTGCAGATACGCAGTATTTT.

The chain is built from TRBV6-1 and TRBJ2-7; 9 positions agree with TRBD1. CDR1 and CDR2 (germline): MNHNS, SASEGT. The V and J ends lost 7 bases and 3 bases, in that order; junction bases with no gene match: 10. This CDR3 contains 15 residues. CDR3 nucleotides: TGTGCCAGCACCATATGGGGGGACAGGGACTACGAGCAGTACTTC. Translated, it gives CASTIWGDRDYEQYF.

The chain links TRBV4-3 to TRBJ1-6; possible D gene TRBD1, 5 bases. Trimming left V 1 base short and J 3 bases short, with 13 bases between. CDR1 LGHNA and CDR2 YSLEER come from the germline V gene. The CDR3 extends over 17 amino acids. The DNA for the CDR3 is TGCGCCAGCAGCCAAGTCATGGAAAGGGGCTATAATTCACCCCTCCACTTT. Protein: CASSQVMERGYNSPLHF.

This chain links TRBV5-1 with TRBJ2-2, with D maybe TRBD1 (6 bases). This CDR3 comprises 14 residues. V lost 7 bases to trimming and J lost 6 bases, with 16 bases between them. CDR1 and CDR2 (germline): SGHRS, YFSETQ. The CDR3 coding sequence is TGCGCCAGCCCGGTTGGCCAGGGGCCCGGGGAGCTGTTTTTT. Translated: CASPVGQGPGELFF.

In its sample, this clone was seen once. The chain has TRBV19 and TRBJ2-1; TRBD1 aligns across 9 bases. Germline trimming cut 0 bases from V and 3 bases from J; bases unmatched to any gene: 0. The germline V gene encodes CDR1 LNHDA and CDR2 SQIVND (reference sequence). This CDR3 is built from 15 residues. The CDR3 is CASSIEGQGYNEQFF. The CDR3 region has the DNA TGTGCCAGTAGTATAGAGGGACAGGGCTACAATGAGCAGTTCTTC.

The chain links TRBV19 to TRBJ1-1, with TRBD1 identical over 9 bases. J gave up 3 bases and V 5 bases, and 10 bases lay outside the gene matches. The CDR3 has 16 amino acids. The germline gives CDR1 LNHDA, CDR2 SQIVND (reference sequence). The CDR3 region is CASSAGTGWRDTEAFF. The DNA of the CDR3 is TGTGCCAGTAGTGCCGGGACAGGGTGGAGGGACACTGAAGCTTTCTTT. Together with reference TRBV19 and TRBJ1-1, the CDR3 gives the full variable domain: DGGITQSPKYLFRKEGQNVTLSCEQNLNHDAMYWYRQDPGQGLRLIYYSQIVNDFQKGDIAEGYSVSREKKESFPLTVTSAQKNPTAFYLCASSAGTGWRDTEAFFGQGTRLTVV.

This clone was detected only once. J is TRBJ2-2 and V is TRBV6-5; 8 bases fit TRBD1. J was trimmed by 5 bases and V by 3 bases; bases with no gene match: 5. CDR1 and CDR2 from the germline V gene are MNHEY and SVGAGI. This CDR3 contains 15 residues. The CDR3 DNA is TGTGCCAGCAGTTATCTACAGGGGGTGACCGGGGAGCTGTTTTTT. Its protein product is CASSYLQGVTGELFF.

The chain links TRBV7-3 to TRBJ1-5; the D is unclear. CDR1 SGHTA and CDR2 FQGTGA come from the germline V gene. The CDR3 contains 13 residues. Trimming removed 0 bases from V and 5 bases from J, with 5 bases in between. CDR3 coding DNA: TGTGCCAGCAGCTTAACCCAGGATCAGCCCCAGCATTTT. Amino acids: CASSLTQDQPQHF.

V and J are TRBV10-2 and TRBJ2-7; TRBD1 agrees at 8 bases. The V segment lost 6 bases and the J segment 5 bases; nucleotides outside the gene matches: 3. The CDR3 length is 12 residues. The germline gives CDR1 WSHSY, CDR2 SAAADI. The DNA of the CDR3 is TGCGCCAGCAGACAGGGGGGCCACGAGCAGTACTTC. It yields the protein CASRQGGHEQYF.

The J gene is TRBJ1-2, the V gene TRBV4-3; D perhaps matches TRBD1 (5 bases). V was shortened by 0 bases and J by 7 bases, with 21 bases between the two germline ends. This CDR3 has 17 amino acids. Germline V gives CDR1 LGHNA, CDR2 YSLEER. The CDR3 sequence: CASSQDQLWEGPGGYTF. The CDR3 nucleotides read TGCGCCAGCAGCCAAGATCAATTGTGGGAGGGGCCCGGTGGCTACACCTTC.

This clone has only one observation. CDR3 sequence (DNA): TGTGCCAGCAGCTTAGACAGGGGGAAAGAGACCCAGTACTTC. Its translation: CASSLDRGKETQYF. The gene calls are TRBV11-2 and TRBJ2-5; TRBD1 matches 7 bases. This CDR3 contains 14 residues. V shed 0 bases and J 3 bases; nucleotides not matched to a gene: 1. CDR1 SGHAT and CDR2 FQNNGV come from the germline V gene.

V is TRBV11-3 and J is TRBJ1-2, with D perhaps TRBD1 (6 bases). V shed 5 bases and J shed 2 bases, with 24 bases lying between them. The CDR3 loop spans 18 amino acids. Germline CDR1 reads SGHNT; CDR2 reads YENEEA. CDR3 bases: TGTGCCAGCAGCCTAAGAACCACTCCCTCGACAGGAAACTATGGCTACACCTTC. Translated, it gives CASSLRTTPSTGNYGYTF.

The genes are TRBV23-1 and TRBJ1-6; unclear D gene. TRBV23-1 is an ORF, and what it does is uncertain. V was shortened by 4 bases and J by 2 bases, with 12 bases between the two germline ends. There are 16 residues in the CDR3. The CDR3 protein is CASSRGFPTYNSPLHF. For the CDR3, the DNA is TGCGCCAGCAGTCGAGGGTTTCCTACCTATAATTCACCCCTCCACTTT.